This entry features one TCR beta chain sequence. Its matching antigen is unknown. This specimen comes from a study of blood T cells in healthy people across ages. Points from the study as a whole: Age advanced and TCR beta diversity per million T cells fell, roughly linearly.

The CDR3 runs to 14 residues. The germline V gene has CDR1 SGHTA and CDR2 FQGNSA. V shed 5 bases and J 3 bases; nucleotides not matched to a gene: 6. The authors ran a second PCR of roughly 6 to 12 cycles using a sample-barcoded 5' primer and a J-beta primer mix. Each cDNA molecule, via a template-switch adaptor with 12 random nucleotides, was tagged. TCRdb used MiXCR to reprocess the 5' RACE reads, holding one entry per CDR3 protein. The profile shows about 1.5 million distinct CDR3 sequences, about 42% of them singletons. This TCR was sampled from a woman younger than 35 in good health. The genes are TRBV7-2 and TRBJ2-7; 8 nucleotides match TRBD2. Sequences were obtained from blood. CDR3 DNA: TGTGCCAGCAGCGGAGGACTAGCCCTCTACGAGCAGTACTTC. Translating it yields CASSGGLALYEQYF.